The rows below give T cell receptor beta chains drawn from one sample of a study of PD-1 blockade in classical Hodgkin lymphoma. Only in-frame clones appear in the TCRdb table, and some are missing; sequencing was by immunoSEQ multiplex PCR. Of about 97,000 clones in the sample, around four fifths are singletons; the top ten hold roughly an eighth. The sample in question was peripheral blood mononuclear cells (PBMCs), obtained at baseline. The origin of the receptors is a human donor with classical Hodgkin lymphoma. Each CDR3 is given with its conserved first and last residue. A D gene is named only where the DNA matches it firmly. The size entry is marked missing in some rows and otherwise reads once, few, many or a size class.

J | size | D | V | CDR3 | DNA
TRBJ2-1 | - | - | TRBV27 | CASRGEWNEQFF | TGTGCCAGTCGAGGGGAATGGAATGAGCAGTTCTTC
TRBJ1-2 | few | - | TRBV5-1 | CASSRDRQYTF | TGCGCCAGCAGCCGTGACAGACAGTACACCTTC
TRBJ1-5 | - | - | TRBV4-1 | CASGQTYQPQHF | TGCGCCAGCGGACAGACCTATCAGCCCCAGCATTTT
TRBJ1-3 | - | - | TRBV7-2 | CASSPNPGTLNTIYF | TGTGCCAGCAGCCCGAACCCTGGCACGTTGAACACCATATATTTT
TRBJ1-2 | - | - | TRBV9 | CASSVARPPASPTF | TGTGCCAGCAGCGTAGCTCGCCCCCCCGCATCCCCCACCTTC
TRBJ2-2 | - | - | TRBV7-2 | CASSRKLANTGELFF | TGTGCCAGCAGCCGAAAGCTAGCGAACACCGGGGAGCTGTTTTTT
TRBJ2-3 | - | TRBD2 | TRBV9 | CASSSEGGLAGHTDTQYF | TGTGCCAGCAGCTCCGAAGGGGGACTAGCGGGCCACACAGATACGCAGTATTTT
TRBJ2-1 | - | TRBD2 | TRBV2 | CASALLAGVSNEQFF | TGTGCCAGCGCCCTACTAGCGGGAGTGTCCAATGAGCAGTTCTTC
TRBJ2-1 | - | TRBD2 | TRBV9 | CASSVAVAGFYNEQFF | TGTGCCAGCAGCGTAGCGGTAGCGGGGTTTTACAATGAGCAGTTCTTC
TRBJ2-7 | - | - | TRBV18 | CASSPISGSYEQYF | TGTGCCAGCTCACCGATTAGCGGCTCCTACGAGCAGTACTTC
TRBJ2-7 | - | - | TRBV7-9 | CASSLEKYEQYF | TGTGCCAGCAGCTTGGAAAAGTACGAGCAGTACTTC
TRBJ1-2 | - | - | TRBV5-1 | CASSLGRGQSSYTF | TGCGCCAGCAGCCTTGGGCGGGGTCAGTCTAGCTACACCTTC
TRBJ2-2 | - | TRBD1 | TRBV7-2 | CASSVNPDRTGELFF | TGTGCCAGCAGCGTAAACCCGGACAGGACCGGGGAGCTGTTTTTT
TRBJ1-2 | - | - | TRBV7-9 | CASSLDGLYGYTF | TGTGCCAGCAGCTTGGACGGACTCTATGGCTACACCTTC